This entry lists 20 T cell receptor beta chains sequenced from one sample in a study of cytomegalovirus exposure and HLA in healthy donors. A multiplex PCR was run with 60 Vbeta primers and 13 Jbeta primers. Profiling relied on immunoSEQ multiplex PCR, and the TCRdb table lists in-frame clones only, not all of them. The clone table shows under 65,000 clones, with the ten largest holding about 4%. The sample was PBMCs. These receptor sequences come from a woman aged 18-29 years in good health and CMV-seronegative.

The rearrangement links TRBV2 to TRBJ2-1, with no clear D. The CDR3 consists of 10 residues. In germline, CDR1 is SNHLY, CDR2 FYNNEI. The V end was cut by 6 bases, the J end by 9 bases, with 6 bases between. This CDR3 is CASSVREQFF. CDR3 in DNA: TGTGCCAGCAGCGTCCGTGAGCAGTTCTTC. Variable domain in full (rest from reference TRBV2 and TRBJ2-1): EPEVTQTPSHQVTQMGQEVILRCVPISNHLYFYWYRQILGQKVEFLVSFYNNEISEKSEIFDDQFSVERPDGSNFTLKIRSTKLEDSAMYFCASSVREQFFGPGTRLTVL.

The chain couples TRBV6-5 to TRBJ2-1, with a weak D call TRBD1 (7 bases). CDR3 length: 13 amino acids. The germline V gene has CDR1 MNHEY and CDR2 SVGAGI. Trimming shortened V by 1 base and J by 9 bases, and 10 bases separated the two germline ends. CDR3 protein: CASSYFQGGEQFF. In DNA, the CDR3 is TGTGCCAGCAGTTACTTTCAGGGGGGTGAGCAGTTCTTC.

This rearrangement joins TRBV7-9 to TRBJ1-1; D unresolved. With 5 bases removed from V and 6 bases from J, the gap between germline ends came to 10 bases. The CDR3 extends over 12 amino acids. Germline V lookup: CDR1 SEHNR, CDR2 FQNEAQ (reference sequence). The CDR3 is CASSPGLSEAFF. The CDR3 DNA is TGTGCCAGCAGCCCCGGACTGTCTGAAGCTTTCTTT.

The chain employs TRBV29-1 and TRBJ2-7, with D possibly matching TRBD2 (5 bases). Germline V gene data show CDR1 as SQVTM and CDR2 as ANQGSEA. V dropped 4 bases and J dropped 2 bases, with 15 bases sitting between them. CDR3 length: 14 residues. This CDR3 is CSVVAEGITYEQYF. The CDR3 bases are TGCAGCGTTGTTGCAGAGGGAATAACCTACGAGCAGTACTTC.

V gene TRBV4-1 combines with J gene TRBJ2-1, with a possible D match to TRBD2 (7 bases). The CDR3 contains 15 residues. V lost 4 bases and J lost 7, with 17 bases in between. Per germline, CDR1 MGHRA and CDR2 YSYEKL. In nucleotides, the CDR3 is TGCGCCAGCAGCCCCTTGTGGGGGGGCGGGAATGAGCAGTTCTTC. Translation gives CASSPLWGGGNEQFF.

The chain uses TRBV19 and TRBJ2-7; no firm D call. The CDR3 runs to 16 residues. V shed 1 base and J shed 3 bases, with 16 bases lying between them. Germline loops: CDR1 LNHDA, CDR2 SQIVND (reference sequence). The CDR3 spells CASSIGATLILYEQYF. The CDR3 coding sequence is TGTGCCAGTAGTATAGGGGCCACGTTGATTCTCTACGAGCAGTACTTC.

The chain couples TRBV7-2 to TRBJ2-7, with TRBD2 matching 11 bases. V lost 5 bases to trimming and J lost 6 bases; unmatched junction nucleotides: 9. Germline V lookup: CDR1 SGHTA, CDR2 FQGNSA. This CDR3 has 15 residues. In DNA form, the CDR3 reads TGTGCCAGCAGCCGCCGTAGCGGGGGGGTAAGCGAGCAGTACTTC. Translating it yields CASSRRSGGVSEQYF.

For the CDR3, the DNA is TGCGCCAGCAGCGCCCCCGTGGGGGGAGAGACCCAGTACTTC. It translates to CASSAPVGGETQYF. This rearrangement joins TRBV5-1 to TRBJ2-5; D may be TRBD2 (6 bases). Trimming took off 4 bases at V and 4 bases at J, with 14 bases between the two ends. The CDR3 runs 14 residues. Germline V CDR1 and CDR2: SGHRS, YFSETQ.

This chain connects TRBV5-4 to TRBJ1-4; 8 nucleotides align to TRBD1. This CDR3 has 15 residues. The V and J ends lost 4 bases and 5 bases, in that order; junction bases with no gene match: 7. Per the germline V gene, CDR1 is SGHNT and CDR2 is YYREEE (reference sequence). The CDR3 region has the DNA TGTGCCAGCAGCGCCCCGGGACAGGAGAATGAAAAACTGTTTTTT. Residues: CASSAPGQENEKLFF.

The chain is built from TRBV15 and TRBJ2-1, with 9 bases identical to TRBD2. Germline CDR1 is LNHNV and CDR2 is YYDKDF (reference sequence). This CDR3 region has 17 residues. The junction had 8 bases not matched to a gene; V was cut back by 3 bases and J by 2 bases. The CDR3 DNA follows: TGTGCCACCAGCAGGTTCAATAGCGGGAGCGCCTACAATGAGCAGTTCTTC. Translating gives CATSRFNSGSAYNEQFF.

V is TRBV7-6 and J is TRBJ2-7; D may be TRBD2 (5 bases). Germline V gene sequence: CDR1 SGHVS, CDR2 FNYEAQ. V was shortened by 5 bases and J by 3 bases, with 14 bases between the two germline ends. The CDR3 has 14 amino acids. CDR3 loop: CASSPTRLVYEQYF. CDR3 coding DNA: TGTGCCAGCAGCCCCACTAGGCTAGTCTACGAGCAGTACTTC.

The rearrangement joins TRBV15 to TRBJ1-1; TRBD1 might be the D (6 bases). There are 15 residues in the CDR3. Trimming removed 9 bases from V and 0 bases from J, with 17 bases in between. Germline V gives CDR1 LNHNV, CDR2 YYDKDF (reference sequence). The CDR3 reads CATTRTRDMNTEAFF. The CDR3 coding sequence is TGTGCCACGACCAGGACTCGGGACATGAACACTGAAGCTTTCTTT.

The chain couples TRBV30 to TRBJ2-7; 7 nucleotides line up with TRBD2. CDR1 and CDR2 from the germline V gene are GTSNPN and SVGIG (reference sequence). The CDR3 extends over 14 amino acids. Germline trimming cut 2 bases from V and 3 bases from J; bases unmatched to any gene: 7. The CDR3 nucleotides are TGTGCCTGGAGTCCGCGGGGAGGGAGCTACGAGCAGTACTTC. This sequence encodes CAWSPRGGSYEQYF. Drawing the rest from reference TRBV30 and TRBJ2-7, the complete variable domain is SQTIHQWPATLVQPVGSPLSLECTVEGTSNPNLYWYRQAAGRGLQLLFYSVGIGQISSEVPQNLSASRPQDRQFILSSKKLLLSDSGFYLCAWSPRGGSYEQYFGPGTRLTVT.

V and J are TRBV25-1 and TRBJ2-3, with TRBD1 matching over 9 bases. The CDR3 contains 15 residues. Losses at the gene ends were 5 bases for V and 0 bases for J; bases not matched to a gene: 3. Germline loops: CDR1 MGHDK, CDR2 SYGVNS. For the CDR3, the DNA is TGTGCCAGCAGTTGGGGACAGGGAAGCACAGATACGCAGTATTTT. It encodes CASSWGQGSTDTQYF.

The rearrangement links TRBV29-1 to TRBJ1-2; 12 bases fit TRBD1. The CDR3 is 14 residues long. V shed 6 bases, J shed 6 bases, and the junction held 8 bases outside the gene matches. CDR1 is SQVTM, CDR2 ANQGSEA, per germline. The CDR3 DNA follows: TGCAGCGTCTCCTCCGGGACAGGGGGCGATGGCTACACCTTC. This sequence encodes CSVSSGTGGDGYTF.

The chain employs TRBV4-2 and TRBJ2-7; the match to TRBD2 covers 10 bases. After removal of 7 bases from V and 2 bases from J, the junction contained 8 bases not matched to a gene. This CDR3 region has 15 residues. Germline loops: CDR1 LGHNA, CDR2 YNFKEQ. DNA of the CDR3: TGTGCCAGCAAAACCGAGCGGGGGGGCCCCTACGAGCAGTACTTC. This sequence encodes CASKTERGGPYEQYF.

The CDR3 nucleotides read TGTGCCAGCTCACCACTCGCGTTGGACACTGAAGCTTTCTTT. Amino acids: CASSPLALDTEAFF. The chain couples TRBV18 to TRBJ1-1, with D uncertain. Deletions cut 1 base from V and 3 bases from J, with 9 bases between. The CDR3 contains 14 residues. Per the germline V gene, CDR1 is KGHSH and CDR2 is LQKENI.

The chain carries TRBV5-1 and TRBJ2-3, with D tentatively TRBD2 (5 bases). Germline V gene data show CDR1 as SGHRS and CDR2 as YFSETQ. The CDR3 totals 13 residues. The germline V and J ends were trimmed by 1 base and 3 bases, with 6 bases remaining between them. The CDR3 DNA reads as TGCGCCAGCAGCTTGCGGGATACAGATACGCAGTATTTT. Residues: CASSLRDTDTQYF.

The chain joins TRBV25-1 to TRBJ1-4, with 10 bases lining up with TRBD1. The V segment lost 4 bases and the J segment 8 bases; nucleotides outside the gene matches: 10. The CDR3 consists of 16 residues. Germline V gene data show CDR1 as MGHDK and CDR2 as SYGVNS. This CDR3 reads CASSVGTGTGAEKLFF. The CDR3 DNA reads TGTGCCAGCAGTGTTGGGACCGGGACAGGGGCCGAAAAACTGTTTTTT. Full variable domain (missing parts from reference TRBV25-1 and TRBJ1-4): EADIYQTPRYLVIGTGKKITLECSQTMGHDKMYWYQQDPGMELHLIHYSYGVNSTEKGDLSSESTVSRIRTEHFPLTLESARPSHTSQYLCASSVGTGTGAEKLFFGSGTQLSVL.

CDR3 nucleotide sequence: TGTGCCAGCAGCGGTTCCCGGGCCGTCTCTCGGGGAGCTTTCTTT. Residues: CASSGSRAVSRGAFF. The chain joins TRBV9 to TRBJ1-1; no firm D call. CDR3 length equals 15 residues. Trimming cost V 3 bases and J 10 bases, with 22 bases left between them. From germline, CDR1 is SGDLS and CDR2 YYNGEE.